This TCR beta chain was observed in a study of cytomegalovirus exposure and HLA in healthy donors. About the study: There were fewer than 130 million unique TCR beta sequences, drawn from some 180 million T cells, in an earlier analysis.

Researchers ran the PCR with 60 Vbeta and 13 Jbeta primers. Produced via immunoSEQ multiplex PCR; TCRdb's table is partial and in-frame only. The sample lists about 59,000 clones, about 80% occurring once. Points from the study as a whole: Reportedly, a later analysis found an Asian-associated ancestry cluster had fewer N-insertions than the approximately 670-donor mean. The study put 150 or so TCR beta chains on its list as cytomegalovirus-associated. As a later analysis showed, several of the most significant clusters appeared to be linked to common viral pathogens.

V shed 5 bases and J 10 bases; nucleotides not matched to a gene: 16. This CDR3 is 16 amino acids long. CDR1 is SGHTA and CDR2 is FQGNSA in the germline V gene. Notes on this clone: Its antigen is unknown.

The rearrangement uses TRBV7-2 and TRBJ1-4; TRBD1 agrees at 7 bases. The sequenced material came from PBMCs. The sequence was collected from a woman aged 40 to 49 in good health and CMV-seronegative. The CDR3 bases are TGTGCCAGCAGCCTCGAGGGGGCAGGGGGAGTGGGAAAACTGTTTTTT. This codes for CASSLEGAGGVGKLFF.